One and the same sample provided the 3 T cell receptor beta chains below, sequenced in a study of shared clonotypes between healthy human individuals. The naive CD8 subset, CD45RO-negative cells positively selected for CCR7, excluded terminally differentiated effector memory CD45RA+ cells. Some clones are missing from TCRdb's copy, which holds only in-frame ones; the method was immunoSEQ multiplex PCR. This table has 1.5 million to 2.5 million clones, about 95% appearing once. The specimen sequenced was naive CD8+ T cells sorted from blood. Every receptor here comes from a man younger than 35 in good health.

The CDR3 DNA is TGTGCCAGCATGGGCCTCTCCTCTGGGGCCAACGTCCTGACTTTC. Protein: CASMGLSSGANVLTF. The chain recombines TRBV9 with TRBJ2-6; no clear D. This CDR3 region has 15 residues. Germline V CDR1 and CDR2: SGDLS, YYNGEE. V dropped 6 bases and J dropped 0 bases, with 10 bases sitting between them.

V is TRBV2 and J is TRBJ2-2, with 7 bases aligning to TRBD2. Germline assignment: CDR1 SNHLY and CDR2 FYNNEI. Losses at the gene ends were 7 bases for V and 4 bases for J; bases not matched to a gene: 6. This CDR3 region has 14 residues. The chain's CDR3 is CASTASGGTGELFF. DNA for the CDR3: TGTGCCAGCACAGCTAGCGGAGGCACCGGGGAGCTGTTTTTT.

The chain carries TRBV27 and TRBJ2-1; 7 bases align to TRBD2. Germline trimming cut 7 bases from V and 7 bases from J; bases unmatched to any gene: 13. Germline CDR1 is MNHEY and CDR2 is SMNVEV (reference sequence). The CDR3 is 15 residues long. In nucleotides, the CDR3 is TGTGCCAGCACCCGGGGCGTGGGGGGGAGGAATGAGCAGTTCTTC. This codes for CASTRGVGGRNEQFF.